This TCR beta chain was identified during a study of T-cell memory formation after mild COVID-19 (dated by TCRdb to the early 2020s). Notes on the research overall: Most TCR sequence clusters were specific to one of the two donors. Longitudinal TCRalpha and TCRbeta repertoire sequencing tracked T-cell clones expanding and contracting after mild COVID-19 in a couple of donors. Two young, previously healthy adult volunteers made up the cohort, one male and one female. Overall study results and their limits: The study covered only a couple of mild cases, and larger cohorts including severe cases with pre-infection samples were considered necessary. Some responding clones were detected in pre-infection memory, suggesting pre-existing cross-reactive memory T cells joined the SARS-CoV-2 response. SARS-CoV-2 specificity was not confirmed for the second-wave clones peaking on day 37. Clones that contracted from day 15 to 85 showed balanced CD4/CD8 phenotypes, whereas a second wave of clones that expanded from day 15 to 37 leaned towards CD4+. Contracting CD4+ clones appeared mostly in the CM and EM memory subsets, whereas CD8+ clones were enriched in EMRA.

The CDR3 runs 16 amino acids, cysteine and phenylalanine included. This entry keeps only the CDR3 DNA: 48 bases, framed from base 1. According to the germline V gene, CDR1 reads KGHDR and CDR2 reads SFDVKD. V sheds 1 base and J sheds 2 bases, leaving 13 bases between their ends. TCRdb names Illumina NovaSeq 6000 as the instrument used. Using 5'RACE with constant-segment primers, TCRalpha and TCRbeta cDNA libraries were constructed, with sample barcodes and unique molecular identifiers added in the process. RNA was extracted from every sample with Trizol reagent. Library amplification was performed in two PCR steps, and a second sample barcode and Illumina TruSeq adapters were introduced in the second step. Sequencing of libraries was performed on an Illumina NovaSeq with 2 x 150 bp paired-end reads. The study's processing was this. Demultiplexing of reads and collapsing into UMI-guided consensus sequences were performed with migec v1.2.7. With mixcr v2.1.11, UMI consensuses were aligned to TRA and TRB V and J templates and assembled into clonotypes. A clonotype was counted as expanded or contracted only when both edgeR and NoisET called the clonotype significant, with the noise models trained on biological replicates. For edgeR calls, the thresholds were a false discovery rate-adjusted p below 0.01 and a log2 fold-change of 1. As an exploratory analysis of dynamics, max-normalized trajectories of the 1000 most abundant clonotypes were examined with PCA combined with hierarchical clustering. Separately sequenced CD4+ and CD8+ repertoires were used to assign a CD4 or CD8 phenotype to each responding clone. The public reads were reanalyzed by TCRdb: fastp trimming at Q25, MiXCR alignment, in-frame beta chains only. Rows matching on CDR3 protein sequence are summarized as one entry with the most common DNA and genes. TCRdb's processing, not the study's, gives the V and J calls here. Counted in this sample were approximately 82,000 distinct CDR3 sequences; around 13% of them appeared once. Roughly 40% of the sample lies in the top ten.

PBMCs were isolated by Ficoll-Paque density gradient centrifugation. Turning to this clonotype: The antigen this receptor binds is unknown. No base quality information exists; no much larger clone differs at one position.

The receptor's source is a man in his late teens or twenties who had mild COVID-19 (a few samples of this study predate the infection). The sample titles of this study are shuffled in the database, so cell type and time point are left out; the donor was told from shared clones. The chain is assembled from TRBV24-1 and TRBJ2-5; the D gene lacks a confident call. The sequenced sample consisted of PBMCs or a T cell subset sorted from them (not recorded which). The nucleotide sequence is given as TGTGCCACCAGTGATTTAGTTGAGAGTCCACAAGAGACCCAGTACTTC. Translation gives CATSDLVESPQETQYF.